Each of the 8 T cell receptor beta chains below was sequenced from the same sample in a study of response to subunit inactivated influenza vaccine (dated by TCRdb to 2016 to 2018). Library creation used RT-PCR. The sequencer was an Illumina HiSeq 2500. TCRdb reanalyzed the raw reads on its own, using fastp at Q25 for trimming and MiXCR for clone calling, and kept in-frame beta chains. Rows with a matching CDR3 protein are joined into one entry that keeps the most common DNA and genes. The sample data list over 800,000 distinct CDR3 sequences, and approximately 22% of these were observed just once. Together, the top ten hold around 9.6% of the sample. Sequences were derived from PBMCs from blood, sampled roughly 5 days after vaccination. Source of these receptors: a man aged 50-60 years who received an inactivated influenza vaccine. Donor details come from another sample of the same person, matched by shared clones.

The V gene is TRBV4-3, the J gene TRBJ2-7; D tentatively reads TRBD1 or TRBD2 (6 bases each). CDR3 length equals 16 residues. Germline-derived CDR1 and CDR2 are LGHNA and YSLEER. The V gene lost 0 bases and the J gene lost 4 bases, with 16 bases spanning the gap. In DNA form, the CDR3 reads TGCGCCAGCAGCCAAGATCTGACGGAGGGACATTACGAGCAGTACTTC. This codes for CASSQDLTEGHYEQYF.

A few counts support this clonotype. The chain employs TRBV29-1 and TRBJ2-7, with TRBD2 matching 7 bases. Germline V CDR1 and CDR2: SQVTM, ANQGSEA. The CDR3 spans 17 residues. Trimming cost V 4 bases and J 7 bases; bases outside gene matches: 22. The CDR3 nucleotides read TGCAGCGTTGTCGTCCTCTCTAGCGGATCTTACGTCGGGGAGCAGTACTTC. Protein sequence: CSVVVLSSGSYVGEQYF.

This clonotype was detected ten times or more. The V gene is TRBV29-1, the J gene TRBJ1-2; D remains ambiguous. Germline CDR1 is SQVTM and CDR2 is ANQGSEA. Trimming removed 6 bases from V and 8 bases from J, with 16 bases in between. CDR3 length equals 12 residues. DNA for the CDR3: TGCAGCGTCCGGGTTGGCTCGCGGGGCTACACCTTC. It yields the protein CSVRVGSRGYTF. Drawing the rest from reference TRBV29-1 and TRBJ1-2, the complete variable domain is SAVISQKPSRDICQRGTSLTIQCQVDSQVTMMFWYRQQPGQSLTLIATANQGSEATYESGFVIDKFPISRPNLTFSTLTVSNMSPEDSSIYLCSVRVGSRGYTFGSGTRLTVV.

This chain connects TRBV24-1 to TRBJ2-1; the match to TRBD2 covers 14 bases. Germline values: CDR1 KGHDR, CDR2 SFDVKD. V lost 3 bases to trimming and J lost 7 bases; unmatched junction nucleotides: 7. This CDR3 is built from 17 residues. The CDR3 DNA sequence: TGTGCCACCAGTGATACCGGGACTAGCGGGAGATTGAATGAGCAGTTCTTC. It specifies CATSDTGTSGRLNEQFF.

The chain couples TRBV30 to TRBJ2-1, with D unresolved. CDR3 length: 13 residues. The germline V and J ends were trimmed by 0 bases and 4 bases, with 7 bases remaining between them. In germline, CDR1 is GTSNPN, CDR2 SVGIG (reference sequence). The chain's CDR3 is CAWSVLRYNEQFF. The CDR3 DNA sequence: TGTGCCTGGAGTGTACTTCGATACAATGAGCAGTTCTTC.

This clonotype has just a few counts. V gene TRBV27 combines with J gene TRBJ1-1; D not certain. The germline V and J ends were trimmed by 3 bases and 1 base, with 9 bases remaining between them. The CDR3 is 14 amino acids. Germline V lookup: CDR1 MNHEY, CDR2 SMNVEV (reference sequence). CDR3 sequence reads: CASSFRRSNTEAFF. The CDR3 DNA sequence: TGTGCCAGCAGTTTCCGGAGATCGAACACTGAAGCTTTCTTT.

The chain is built from TRBV5-1 and TRBJ2-7; TRBD1 matches at 9 bases. Germline CDR1 reads SGHRS; CDR2 reads YFSETQ. This CDR3 contains 16 residues. The trim removed 0 bases at V and 5 bases at J, leaving 9 bases unmatched. The DNA of the CDR3 is TGCGCCAGCAGCTTGGCCTTGCGACAGGGGGGCAACGAGCAGTACTTC. This encodes CASSLALRQGGNEQYF.

The J gene is TRBJ2-1, the V gene TRBV9, with a weak D call TRBD2 (6 bases). The CDR3 consists of 15 residues. Germline CDR1 is SGDLS and CDR2 is YYNGEE. V dropped 4 bases and J dropped 3 bases, with 14 bases sitting between them. The CDR3 nucleotides are TGTGCCAGCAGCCCCCAAGCGGGTGTCTACAATGAGCAGTTCTTC. This codes for CASSPQAGVYNEQFF.